This paragraph reports one T cell receptor beta chain. Antigen unknown. The entry originates in a study of T-cell memory formation after mild COVID-19. Study summary: Most TCR clusters belonged to a single donor.

Study-wide findings and caveats: While clones contracting from day 15 to 85 were balanced between CD4 and CD8, later expanders leaned CD4+. CD4+ contracting clones lay mainly in CM and EM, CD8+ ones in EMRA.

Via MiXCR, TCRdb re-called the 5' RACE reads, giving one row per CDR3 protein. Among 100,000 to 150,000 distinct CDR3 sequences listed, about 15% were seen once. This CDR3 has 14 residues. CDR1 is DFQATT and CDR2 is SNEGSKA in the germline V gene (reference sequence). Trimming cost V 6 bases and J 0 bases, with 12 bases left between them. This TCR derives from a man between 18 and 35 years old who had mild COVID-19 (a few samples of this study predate the infection). Cell type and time point are not known. The rearrangement joins TRBV20-1 to TRBJ1-5; no firm D call. Sample: PBMCs or a T cell subset sorted from them (not recorded which). The CDR3, as DNA: TGCAGTGCCCAGACCGATTATAGCAATCAGCCCCAGCATTTT. It encodes CSAQTDYSNQPQHF.